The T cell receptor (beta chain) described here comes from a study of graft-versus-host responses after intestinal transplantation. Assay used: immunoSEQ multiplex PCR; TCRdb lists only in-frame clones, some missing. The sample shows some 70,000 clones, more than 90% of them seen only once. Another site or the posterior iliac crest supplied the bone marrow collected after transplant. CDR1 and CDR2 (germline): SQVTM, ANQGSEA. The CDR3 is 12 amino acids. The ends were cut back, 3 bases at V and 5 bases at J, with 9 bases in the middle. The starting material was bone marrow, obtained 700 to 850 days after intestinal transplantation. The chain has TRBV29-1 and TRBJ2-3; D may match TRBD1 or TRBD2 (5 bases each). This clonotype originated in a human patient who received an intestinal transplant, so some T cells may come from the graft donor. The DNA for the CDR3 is TGCAGCGTTGACCGGGACGGAGATACGCAGTATTTT. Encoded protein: CSVDRDGDTQYF.